This T cell receptor beta chain was profiled in a study of shared clonotypes between healthy human individuals. Notes on the study in general: Generally, naive subsets came out with larger estimated richness than memory subsets.

To note about this clone: Its matching antigen is unknown.

The repertoire was sequenced with immunoSEQ multiplex PCR; TCRdb's copy has only in-frame clones and lacks some. The sample shows fewer than 3 million clones, under 95% of them seen only once. The sequencing sample was made of naive CD4+ T cells from PBMCs. Subset of the sample: CD45RA+ positively selected. This clonotype was sampled from a man younger than 35 in good health. Some clones in this sample may be carry-over from other donors' samples.

The CDR3 bases are TGTGCCAGCAGTGGTGGACCAAATCAGCCCCAGCATTTT. It specifies CASSGGPNQPQHF. The chain has TRBV2 and TRBJ1-5, with unresolved D. V lost 4 bases to trimming and J lost 4 bases, with 8 bases between them. The CDR3 has 13 residues. Germline V CDR1 and CDR2: SNHLY, FYNNEI.